This TCR beta chain was profiled in a study of T cell repertoires in cytomegalovirus infection. The wider study: CMV infection and matching HLA type were both indicated by public TCR beta signatures.

Broader study findings: Cumulative frequency of public TCR beta families picked out carriers of CMV plus the relevant HLA. The response measured ex vivo was dominated by TCR beta clonotypes (HLA-C-restricted and CMV-specific).

TCRdb recomputed calls from the reads with MiXCR, one row per CDR3 protein. This sample carries about 150,000 distinct CDR3 sequences, under 20% of them seen once, and the ten largest clones take roughly a sixth. CDR3 length: 14 residues. Trimming pared 5 bases from V and 5 bases from J, leaving 12 bases between. Germline V lookup: CDR1 SGHVS, CDR2 FQNEAQ. Only a few counts were recorded for this clonotype. Its matching antigen is unknown. The V gene is TRBV7-8, the J gene TRBJ1-4; D uncertain. This TCR derives from a human donor in good health (CMV status not recorded). Some clones in this sample may be carry-over from other donors' samples. Sample: CD8+ T cells from PBMCs. CDR3 sequence (DNA): TGTGCCAGCAGCAACTCTGTGGGGAATGAAAAACTGTTTTTT. Translating gives CASSNSVGNEKLFF.